This TCR beta chain was observed in a study of molecular identifiers for immune sequencing clone quantification. Study information: Naive CD8 cell RNA, from roughly 20,000 or 100,000 cells, was split five ways in replicates, with four sequenced.

Points on this clonotype: Its antigen is not identified.

TCRdb independently ran MiXCR on the PCR reads; one entry per CDR3 protein. The table records 68,000 or so distinct CDR3 sequences, 15% to 20% of them present only once. V was cut by 3 bases and J by 5 bases, with 4 bases left in between. Per the germline V gene, CDR1 is SGHAT and CDR2 is FQNNGV. This CDR3 has 11 residues. Study results and limitations: Clones of above 20 RNA copies carried over 98% of effector molecules; in naive cells they carried under 1%. Reports indicate spiked Jurkat TCR RNA from one cell could be found among roughly 980,000 naive cells. With a barcode shared among identical TCR molecules, highly expanded clone sizes could be underestimated.

The sequence came from a human donor in good health. Some libraries in this study had Jurkat cell RNA spiked in. Sequencing was carried out using naive CD8+ T cells from blood, with Jurkat cell RNA spiked in. Subset defined: FACS-sorted CD8+CD4-CCR7+CD45RA+ naive T cells. The chain links TRBV11-2 to TRBJ2-5; D is uncertain. In DNA, the CDR3 is TGTGCCAGCAGCTTGGCGGAGACCCAGTACTTC. Protein: CASSLAETQYF.